Listed below are T cell receptor beta chains from one sample, sequenced in a study of tumor and adjacent non-tumor tissue in lung cancer. A single record per CDR3 protein comes from TCRdb applying MiXCR to the multiplex PCR reads. The top ten hold 28% of the sample, which has approximately 70,000 distinct CDR3 sequences, roughly 72% seen once. Sequenced sample: lung tumor tissue. These receptors were taken from a man aged 55 to 70 with non-small cell lung cancer. Each CDR3 is given with its conserved first and last residue. D genes are given only for firm matches. Rows may omit the clone size; those that give it use once, few, many or a size class.

TRBJ1-2	NA	medium-sized	TRBV6-5	TGTGCCAGCAGTTACTCGAAGGGATCAAGCTATGGCTACACCTTC	CASSYSKGSSYGYTF
TRBJ1-2	NA	NA	TRBV6-1	TGTGCCAGCAGTGCGGACGGAAACCAGTATGGCTACACCTTC	CASSADGNQYGYTF
TRBJ2-7	NA	many	TRBV6-1	TGTGCCTCCCAACCCGACAGCTCCTACGAGCAGTACTTC	CASQPDSSYEQYF
TRBJ2-5	NA	NA	TRBV6-5	TGTGCCAACAGGATAGGAGGGAAAGAGACTCAGTACTTC	CANRIGGKETQYF
TRBJ1-5	NA	NA	TRBV20-1	TGCAGTGCTCGGCCCCAGGGTTCGAGCAATAAGAAACAGCATTTT	CSARPQGSSNKKQHF
TRBJ2-3	TRBD2	once	TRBV6-7	TGTGCCAGGAGTTATACGAGCGGGAGGGCAGTAGATACGCAGTATTTT	CARSYTSGRAVDTQYF
TRBJ2-7	NA	NA	TRBV6-5	TGTGCCAGCAGTTTAACAAGGTCGGGCGAGCAGTACTTC	CASSLTRSGEQYF
TRBJ2-5	TRBD1	few	TRBV10-2	TGCGCCAGCAAATCCGGACAGGTTACTGCGACCCAGTACTTC	CASKSGQVTATQYF
TRBJ1-6	TRBD1	NA	TRBV7-6	TGTGCCAGCAGCTTAGTGCAGGGGGCTAATTCACCCCTCCACTTT	CASSLVQGANSPLHF
TRBJ1-5	NA	NA	TRBV6-1	TGTGCCAGCAATGAGGGGTCCGGGACTATACAGGATTTT	CASNEGSGTIQDF
TRBJ1-1	TRBD1	NA	TRBV6-5	TGTAGCAGTAGTAAGGGACAGGGGCCTAACACTGAAGCTTTCTTT	CSSSKGQGPNTEAFF
TRBJ2-5	NA	NA	TRBV29-1	TGCAGCGTTTCCCGACGGAACTTACGATGGACCCAGTACTTC	CSVSRRNLRWTQYF
TRBJ2-3	TRBD2	NA	TRBV20-1	TGCAGTGCCCAAGAGTCTAGCGGGAGGGCAGCGGATACGCAGTATTTT	CSAQESSGRAADTQYF
TRBJ2-3	TRBD2	NA	TRBV5-1	TGCGCCAGCAGCCAACTAGCGGGAGGCACATGTATGCAGTATTTT	CASSQLAGGTCMQYF
TRBJ2-3	TRBD2	NA	TRBV5-4	TGTGTCAGCAGCCCTATCGAGCGGGACCCGGGAGATACGCAATATTTT	CVSSPIERDPGDTQYF
TRBJ2-7	TRBD2	many	TRBV28	TGTGCCAGCAGTGGAACCGGGACTAGCGGGCACTTCTCCTACGAGCAGTACTTC	CASSGTGTSGHFSYEQYF
TRBJ2-7	NA	NA	TRBV11-3	TGTACCAGCAGCTTAGGAATTGGGACGGGTAACTACGACCAGTACTTC	CTSSLGIGTGNYDQYF
TRBJ2-1	NA	NA	TRBV5-4	TGTGCCAGCAGCTCTCCCGGGACTCCTACCTCAAATGAGCAGTTTTTC	CASSSPGTPTSNEQFF
TRBJ2-7	NA	NA	TRBV5-6	TGTGCTAGCAACTCCGGGGTGGGGGAGGTCTACGAGCAGTACTTC	CASNSGVGEVYEQYF
TRBJ2-3	NA	few	TRBV6-1	TGTGCCAACAGTGATTGGGGGACGACAGATAAGCAGTATTTT	CANSDWGTTDKQYF
TRBJ2-7	NA	NA	TRBV21-1	TGTGCCAGCAGCAAAACGCTGGGACAGAGTTCCTACGAGCAGTACTTC	CASSKTLGQSSYEQYF
TRBJ2-3	NA	once	TRBV5-6	TGTGCCAGCAGCTTAGGGACAAATACGCACTTTTTT	CASSLGTNTHFF
TRBJ1-5	NA	few	TRBV6-1	TGTGTCAGCACCCAGGGGTATAACAATCAGCCCCAGCATTTT	CVSTQGYNNQPQHF
TRBJ2-2	NA	NA	TRBV11-3	TGTGCCAGCAACTTAGCAGCCAACACCGGGGAGCCGCTTTTT	CASNLAANTGEPLF
TRBJ2-4	TRBD1	NA	TRBV6-2/TRBV6-3	TGTGCCAGCAGTACCCGGGACAGGGGGCGCGCTGCCAAAAACATTCAGTACTTC	CASSTRDRGRAAKNIQYF
TRBJ2-3	NA	once	TRBV6-5	TGTGCCAGTAGTCGAGACCACCTGGTTGGCACAGATACCCAATATTTT	CASSRDHLVGTDTQYF
TRBJ2-7	TRBD1	few	TRBV5-1	TGCGCCAGCAGCTTGGAAGGGGGCCGCGAGCAGTACTTC	CASSLEGGREQYF
TRBJ2-3	NA	NA	TRBV6-1	TGTGCCAGCTCGGTAGGGGGGGCAGATACGCAGTATTTT	CASSVGGADTQYF
TRBJ2-7	NA	NA	TRBV10-3	TGTGCCTCAGAGGGCTGGGTGGGCCGGTGGGTTAGCGAGCAATACTTC	CASEGWVGRWVSEQYF
TRBJ1-2	NA	NA	TRBV6-1	NA	CTSSVVAGGAYGYIF
TRBJ2-7	TRBD2	NA	TRBV20-1	TGCAGTGCCGCCGGGACTAGCGCTTCCTACGAGCAGTACTTC	CSAAGTSASYEQYF
TRBJ1-5	NA	NA	TRBV20-1	TGCAGTGCTACAGGGTTGGGCACAGATAAGCAGCATTTT	CSATGLGTDKQHF
TRBJ2-3	NA	NA	TRBV5-1	TGCGCCAGCAGCCCCCTTCGCGGCAGATTCACAGATACGCAGTATTTT	CASSPLRGRFTDTQYF
TRBJ2-3	NA	NA	TRBV20-1	TGCAGTGCTCACGTACAGGCAAGAACAGATACGCAGTATTTT	CSAHVQARTDTQYF
TRBJ2-7	NA	few	TRBV25-1	TGTGCCAGCAGTCATTCAGGATTGTACGAGCAGTACTTC	CASSHSGLYEQYF
TRBJ1-6	TRBD1	NA	TRBV12-3/TRBV12-4	TGTGCCAGCAGTCTTAGACAGGGAAACGGGAATTTACCCCTCCACTTT	CASSLRQGNGNLPLHF
TRBJ1-1	TRBD1	NA	TRBV6-5	TGTGCCAGCAGTTACTCCCACAGGGGTGGGGCTGAATCTTCCTTT	CASSYSHRGGAESSF
TRBJ1-5	NA	once	TRBV20-1	TGCAGTGCTAGAGGACGGTGTTGGCCAGCCGTTAATCAGCCCCAACATTTT	CSARGRCWPAVNQPQHF
TRBJ1-1	NA	once	TRBV29-1	TGCAGCGCCTCGGCAGGGGAGGACACTGAAGTTCTCTTT	CSASAGEDTEVLF
TRBJ2-3	NA	NA	TRBV5-1	TGCGCCAGCTACCCGGGGAGGTGGGGAGATACGCAGTATTTT	CASYPGRWGDTQYF
TRBJ2-2	TRBD2	few	TRBV10-1	TGCGTCAGCAGTGAGTCGGGGGGAGCCGGGGAGCTGTTTTTT	CVSSESGGAGELFF
TRBJ2-3	NA	many	TRBV5-4	TGTGCCAGCAGCCCCGGGACACACAACACAGATACGCAGTATTTT	CASSPGTHNTDTQYF
TRBJ2-1	NA	NA	TRBV20-1	TGCAGTCCTAGAGTAGCGGTGAACAATGAGCAGTTCTTC	CSPRVAVNNEQFF
TRBJ2-2	NA	few	TRBV29-1	TGCAGCATTGGGTCCAGCGTTTACGCCGGGGAGCTGTTTTTT	CSIGSSVYAGELFF
TRBJ2-7	TRBD1	NA	TRBV6-2/TRBV6-3	TGTGTCAACAGAGAACCGGGACAGGGCCACGAGCAGTACTTC	CVNREPGQGHEQYF